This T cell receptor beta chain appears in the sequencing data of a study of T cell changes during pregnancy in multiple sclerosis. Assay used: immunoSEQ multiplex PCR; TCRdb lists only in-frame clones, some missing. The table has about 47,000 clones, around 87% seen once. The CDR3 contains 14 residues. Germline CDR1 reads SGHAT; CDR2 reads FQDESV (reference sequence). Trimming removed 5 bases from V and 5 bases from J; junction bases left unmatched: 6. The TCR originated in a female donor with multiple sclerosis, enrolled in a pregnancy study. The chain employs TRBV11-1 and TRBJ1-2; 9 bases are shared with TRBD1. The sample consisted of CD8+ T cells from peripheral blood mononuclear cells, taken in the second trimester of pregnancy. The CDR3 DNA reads TGTGCCAGCAGCAGTAGCGGGACAGGGTATGGCTACACCTTC. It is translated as CASSSSGTGYGYTF.